The clone carrying this T cell receptor beta chain has a single count. What it binds is unknown. Sequence at one end of the junction differs from germline and may be a read error. The record originates from a study of T cell repertoires in cytomegalovirus infection. Turning to the study itself: Recently described HLA-C-restricted plus well-studied HLA-B-restricted CMV epitopes were used. CMV infection together with matching HLA type was indicated by public TCR beta signatures. Overall study results and limits: In two of eight donors, the top clonotype was HLA-C-restricted CMV-specific.

This CDR3 region has 17 residues. In germline, CDR1 is PRHDT, CDR2 FYEKMQ (reference sequence). TCRdb analysed the reads with MiXCR anew, one entry per CDR3 protein. This table has fewer than 1,000,000 distinct CDR3 sequences, around 29% appearing once. The chain uses TRBV13 and TRBJ1-5; D gene ambiguous. The sample here was cultured CD8+ T cells from PBMCs, taken from culture after CMV antigen stimulation. The receptor's source is a human donor in good health (CMV status not recorded). Some clones in this sample may be carry-over from other donors' samples. The CDR3 sequence: CASSLGRELDSNQPQHF. CDR3 bases: TGTGCCAGTAGCTTAGGGAGGGAATTGGATAGCAATCAGCCCCAGCATTTT.